The 30 T cell receptor beta chains reported below all come from one sample, sequenced in a study of T cell repertoires in cytomegalovirus infection. One entry per CDR3 protein, called by TCRdb with MiXCR from the reads. The sample yields some 700,000 distinct CDR3 sequences, under 40% seen once. The specimen was PBMCs. These receptors were taken from a human donor in good health (CMV status not recorded). Some clones in this sample may be carry-over from other donors' samples.

The genes are TRBV20-1 and TRBJ1-3; TRBD1 might be the D (5 bases). Germline-derived CDR1 and CDR2 are DFQATT and SNEGSKA (reference sequence). Deletions cut 3 bases from V and 0 bases from J, with 12 bases between. The CDR3 is 15 amino acids. The chain's CDR3 is CSARGDFSSGNTIYF. As DNA, the CDR3 is TGCAGTGCTAGGGGGGACTTTAGCTCTGGAAACACCATATATTTT.

This clonotype was found a few times. V is TRBV19 and J is TRBJ2-3; 9 nucleotides align to TRBD1. The V segment lost 7 bases and the J segment 4 bases; nucleotides outside the gene matches: 6. The CDR3 is made up of 14 amino acids. CDR1 and CDR2 (germline): LNHDA, SQIVND (reference sequence). The CDR3 reads CASNPGTGSDTQYF. The CDR3 bases are TGTGCCAGTAATCCCGGGACAGGGTCAGATACGCAGTATTTT.

The chain uses TRBV11-2 and TRBJ2-1; 12 bases agree with TRBD2. Looked up from germline, CDR1 is SGHAT and CDR2 is FQNNGV. The V segment lost 1 base and the J segment 8 bases; nucleotides outside the gene matches: 18. This CDR3 spans 20 amino acids. CDR3 coding DNA: TGTGCCAGCAGCTTAGCCCCCTATCGGACTAGCGGGACGTCTAGGGATGAGCAGTTCTTC. It codes for CASSLAPYRTSGTSRDEQFF.

This chain connects TRBV27 to TRBJ2-3; the D call may be TRBD1 or TRBD2 (7 bases each). CDR1 and CDR2 from the germline V gene are MNHEY and SMNVEV (reference sequence). This CDR3 spans 18 amino acids. The V end was cut by 0 bases, the J end by 3 bases, with 19 bases between. The CDR3 sequence: CASSLSGVGRGRTDTQYF. The CDR3 DNA reads TGTGCCAGCAGTTTATCAGGGGTAGGGAGGGGGCGGACAGATACGCAGTATTTT.

On this clonotype itself: A read error is possible here, since a much larger clone lies one base away. The J gene is TRBJ1-5, the V gene TRBV6-1; the D gene is possibly TRBD1 (6 bases). V was shortened by 2 bases and J by 4 bases, with 12 bases between the two germline ends. The CDR3 consists of 15 residues. CDR1 and CDR2 from the germline V gene are MNHNS and SASEGT. Here the CDR3 reads CASSEPFTGNQPQHF. DNA for the CDR3: TGTGCCAGCAGTGAACCCTTTACAGGGAATCAGCCCCAGCATTTT.

In the case of this clonotype: This may come from a read error, since a much larger clone is one base off. The chain uses TRBV27 and TRBJ2-6; no reliable D call. This CDR3 comprises 14 residues. Trimming cost V 8 bases and J 3 bases, with 11 bases left between them. Germline CDR1 and CDR2: MNHEY and SMNVEV (reference sequence). Here the CDR3 reads CASSTLIGANVLTF. CDR3 in DNA: TGTGCCAGCTCCACCCTGATTGGGGCCAACGTCCTGACTTTC.

There are many counts of this clonotype. V is TRBV7-9 and J is TRBJ2-5; possible D gene TRBD2, 6 bases. V was pared by 0 bases and J by 2 bases, with 10 bases between. The CDR3 spans 15 residues. Germline lookup yields CDR1 SEHNR and CDR2 FQNEAQ (reference sequence). The chain's CDR3 is CASSLAPGRQETQYF. The CDR3 region has the DNA TGTGCCAGCAGCTTAGCGCCGGGGAGGCAAGAGACCCAGTACTTC.

The chain recombines TRBV7-2 with TRBJ2-3; either TRBD1 or TRBD2 may fit D (5 bases each). The germline V gene encodes CDR1 SGHTA and CDR2 FQGNSA. The CDR3 sequence is 15 residues long. Trimming shortened V by 2 bases and J by 7 bases, and 16 bases separated the two germline ends. CDR3: CASSLRATGQYTQYF. CDR3 DNA sequence: TGTGCCAGCAGCTTACGGGCAACGGGGCAATATACGCAGTATTTT. Supplemented by reference TRBV7-2 and TRBJ2-3, the full variable domain reads GAGVSQSPSNKVTEKGKDVELRCDPISGHTALYWYRQSLGQGLEFLIYFQGNSAPDKSGLPSDRFSAERTGGSVSTLTIQRTQQEDSAVYLCASSLRATGQYTQYFGPGTRLTVL.

The gene calls are TRBV10-3 and TRBJ2-5; 12 bases agree with TRBD2. The V segment lost 11 bases and the J segment 2 bases; nucleotides outside the gene matches: 3. Germline assignment: CDR1 ENHRY and CDR2 SYGVKD. The CDR3 consists of 13 residues. The CDR3 region has the DNA TGTGCCGTGGGGACTAGCGGGCAAGAGACCCAGTACTTC. Amino acids: CAVGTSGQETQYF.

This chain joins TRBV28 and TRBJ2-6, with 10 bases fitting TRBD1. This CDR3 is built from 19 residues. Germline values: CDR1 MDHEN, CDR2 SYDVKM. The trim removed 3 bases at V and 2 bases at J, leaving 10 bases unmatched. The DNA of the CDR3 is TGTGCCAGCAGTTTCCCCCGGGACAGGGGTCCCCCTGGGGCCAACGTCCTGACTTTC. Encoded protein: CASSFPRDRGPPGANVLTF. Filled out from reference TRBV28 and TRBJ2-6, the complete variable domain reads DVKVTQSSRYLVKRTGEKVFLECVQDMDHENMFWYRQDPGLGLRLIYFSYDVKMKEKGDIPEGYSVSREKKERFSLILESASTNQTSMYLCASSFPRDRGPPGANVLTFGAGSRLTVL.

This clonotype showed up just a few times. This chain uses TRBV5-6 with TRBJ2-7; 8 nucleotides match TRBD1. With V trimmed by 3 bases and J by 9 bases, 11 bases remained unmatched. CDR3 length equals 14 residues. Germline V lookup: CDR1 SGHDT, CDR2 YYEEEE. CDR3 coding DNA: TGTGCCAGCAGCTCCTGGGACAGGCTTAGGCGGCAGTACTTC. Protein product: CASSSWDRLRRQYF.

Many counts were recorded for this clonotype. The rearrangement uses TRBV7-6 and TRBJ2-1; a possible D gene is TRBD1 (5 bases). Looked up from germline, CDR1 is SGHVS and CDR2 is FNYEAQ. V was shortened by 2 bases and J by 4 bases, with 21 bases between the two germline ends. This CDR3 has 18 residues. The CDR3 coding sequence is TGTGCCAGCAGCTTAATCCCCCCTCCAGGGATGAAATACAATGAGCAGTTCTTC. Translation gives CASSLIPPPGMKYNEQFF.

V and J are TRBV10-3 and TRBJ2-2; 7 nucleotides line up with TRBD1. Germline values: CDR1 ENHRY, CDR2 SYGVKD. Unmatched junction bases numbered 4, after V lost 7 bases and J lost 2 bases. CDR3 length equals 14 residues. The DNA of the CDR3 is TGTGCCATCAAGGGACAGTCAAACACCGGGGAGCTGTTTTTT. It is translated as CAIKGQSNTGELFF.

The chain uses TRBV29-1 and TRBJ1-2; tentative D call: TRBD1 (5 bases). Trimming took off 4 bases at V and 3 bases at J, with 15 bases between the two ends. There are 14 residues in the CDR3. The V gene's germline CDR1 is SQVTM and CDR2 ANQGSEA. CDR3 in DNA: TGCAGCGTTGGGGGCAGGGTGGAAGACTATGGCTACACCTTC. It yields the protein CSVGGRVEDYGYTF.

As concerns this clonotype: The junction departs from the called germline gene at one end, perhaps through a read error. CDR3 region: CASSSESRGSEALF. In DNA form, the CDR3 reads TGTGCCAGCAGCTCGGAGAGTAGGGGCTCTGAAGCTTTATTT. The V call is TRBV5-4, the J call TRBJ1-1; possibly TRBD1 for D (5 bases). CDR3 length equals 14 residues. Germline V lookup: CDR1 SGHNT, CDR2 YYREEE (reference sequence).

This clonotype was picked up a small number of times. The chain employs TRBV28 and TRBJ1-2; 9 bases are shared with TRBD1. Trimming took 3 bases from V and 3 from J; bases not matched to a gene: 8. The CDR3 loop spans 16 amino acids. The germline CDR1 and CDR2 sequences are MDHEN and SYDVKM. The CDR3 loop is CASSFSWDRVDYGYTF. Written as DNA, the CDR3 is TGTGCCAGCAGTTTTTCTTGGGACAGGGTTGACTATGGCTACACCTTC.

This chain connects TRBV2 to TRBJ2-3; 9 nucleotides agree with TRBD2. The CDR3 has 13 amino acids. The germline V gene has CDR1 SNHLY and CDR2 FYNNEI. J was trimmed by 7 bases and V by 4 bases; bases with no gene match: 3. CDR3 sequence (DNA): TGTGCCAGCAGTGCGGCGGGGGGGCATACGCAGTATTTT. Its protein product is CASSAAGGHTQYF. The whole variable domain, remainder taken from reference TRBV2 and TRBJ2-3, is EPEVTQTPSHQVTQMGQEVILRCVPISNHLYFYWYRQILGQKVEFLVSFYNNEISEKSEIFDDQFSVERPDGSNFTLKIRSTKLEDSAMYFCASSAAGGHTQYFGPGTRLTVL.

The V gene is TRBV24-1, the J gene TRBJ2-1; 7 bases fit TRBD1. The junction had 7 bases not matched to a gene; V was cut back by 2 bases and J by 4 bases. CDR1 is KGHDR and CDR2 is SFDVKD in the germline V gene. This CDR3 has 16 amino acids. DNA for the CDR3: TGTGCCACCAGTGATTCCCACGGGACAGAATACAATGAGCAGTTCTTC. This encodes CATSDSHGTEYNEQFF.

In regard to this clonotype: Relative to the germline gene, one junction end is altered; a read error may explain this. This chain joins TRBV15 and TRBJ1-1; TRBD1 might be the D (6 bases). The CDR3 covers 14 residues. The V gene's germline CDR1 is LNHNV and CDR2 YYDKDF (reference sequence). The CDR3 DNA follows: TGTGCCAACAGCAGAGGAGGGGGGAGGTCTGAAGCTCTCTTT. Residues: CANSRGGGRSEALF.

V and J are TRBV20-1 and TRBJ1-6; TRBD1 might be the D (5 bases). The CDR3 loop spans 15 amino acids. CDR1 and CDR2 from the germline V gene are DFQATT and SNEGSKA (reference sequence). V was trimmed by 3 bases and J by 2 bases, leaving 11 bases between them. The CDR3 coding sequence is TGCAGTGCTAGGGCAGGGCACACCTATAATTCACCCCTCCACTTT. Residues: CSARAGHTYNSPLHF.

The CDR3 nucleotides read TGTGCCAGCAGTTTGGACAGGAGGGTATACGAGCAGTACTTC. This sequence encodes CASSLDRRVYEQYF. V is TRBV28 and J is TRBJ2-7, with a possible D match to TRBD1 (7 bases). This CDR3 region has 14 residues. Trimming cost V 3 bases and J 4 bases, with 13 bases left between them. Germline values: CDR1 MDHEN, CDR2 SYDVKM.

The chain combines TRBV28 with TRBJ2-1; 7 bases match TRBD2. Trimming at V came to 5 bases and at J to 2 bases, leaving 12 bases not matched to a gene. Germline lookup yields CDR1 MDHEN and CDR2 SYDVKM. The CDR3 is 17 residues long. The CDR3 loop reads CASSPPGGSKAYNEQFF. CDR3 sequence (DNA): TGTGCCAGCAGTCCACCGGGGGGATCAAAAGCCTACAATGAGCAGTTCTTC.

This clonotype was seen a handful of times. This chain links TRBV7-3 with TRBJ2-1, with D possibly being TRBD2 (6 bases). Deletions cut 0 bases from V and 6 bases from J, with 9 bases between. In germline, CDR1 is SGHTA, CDR2 FQGTGA. The CDR3 runs to 14 residues. The CDR3 here is CASSLTGRGNEQFF. Here the CDR3 DNA reads TGTGCCAGCAGCTTAACTGGGCGGGGCAATGAGCAGTTCTTC.

This clonotype was counted once. The rearrangement uses TRBV20-1 and TRBJ2-1; D uncertain. The V end was cut by 0 bases, the J end by 0 bases, with 12 bases between. Germline V lookup: CDR1 DFQATT, CDR2 SNEGSKA (reference sequence). The CDR3 consists of 16 residues. The CDR3 spells CSARDVATSSYNEQFF. Written as DNA, the CDR3 is TGCAGTGCTAGAGACGTCGCGACGAGCTCCTACAATGAGCAGTTCTTC.

The chain combines TRBV20-1 with TRBJ1-6, with 7 bases aligning to TRBD1. CDR1 DFQATT and CDR2 SNEGSKA come from the germline V gene (reference sequence). The V gene end was trimmed by 3 bases and the J gene end by 10 bases; junction bases not matched to a gene: 9. This CDR3 contains 14 residues. The CDR3 region is CSARSPGGGSPLHF. CDR3 sequence (DNA): TGCAGTGCTAGGAGCCCAGGGGGTGGGTCACCCCTCCACTTT.

This clonotype was seen only once. The J gene is TRBJ1-3, the V gene TRBV19; D is uncertain. The CDR3 totals 15 residues. V lost 5 bases and J lost 0, with 11 bases in between. The V gene's germline CDR1 is LNHDA and CDR2 SQIVND (reference sequence). The CDR3 region is CASSSGRASGNTIYF. The CDR3 DNA follows: TGTGCCAGTAGTTCTGGACGGGCCTCTGGAAACACCATATATTTT. Looking up the rest from reference TRBV19 and TRBJ1-3 gives the full variable domain: DGGITQSPKYLFRKEGQNVTLSCEQNLNHDAMYWYRQDPGQGLRLIYYSQIVNDFQKGDIAEGYSVSREKKESFPLTVTSAQKNPTAFYLCASSSGRASGNTIYFGEGSWLTVV.

The chain links TRBV2 to TRBJ2-5, with D tentatively TRBD1 (6 bases). CDR1 is SNHLY and CDR2 is FYNNEI in the germline V gene. The CDR3 consists of 16 residues. The ends were cut back, 6 bases at V and 1 base at J, with 18 bases in the middle. The CDR3 DNA is TGTGCCAGCAGAGCCGGGAACAGGGCAATCCAAGAGACCCAGTACTTC. Its translation is CASRAGNRAIQETQYF.

The J gene is TRBJ1-5, the V gene TRBV5-1, with D possibly matching TRBD1 (5 bases). In germline, CDR1 is SGHRS, CDR2 YFSETQ. V lost 0 bases and J 3 bases, leaving 16 bases between the germline ends. The CDR3 sequence is 17 residues long. The CDR3, as DNA: TGCGCCAGCAGCTTGGGGGACGCAGAGGGCTTCAATCAGCCCCAGCATTTT. Translating it yields CASSLGDAEGFNQPQHF.

CDR3 sequence: CASSLGGETPQHF. CDR3 DNA sequence: TGTGCCAGCAGCTTAGGTGGGGAAACGCCCCAGCATTTT. The chain links TRBV7-4 to TRBJ1-5; D not resolved. This CDR3 contains 13 residues. V lost 1 base and J 9 bases, leaving 10 bases between the germline ends. Germline CDR1 SGHVT, CDR2 SQSDAQ.

The table lists this clonotype with a few counts. The chain has TRBV12-3 or TRBV12-4 and TRBJ2-1, with TRBD2 matching over 10 bases. The trim removed 7 bases at V and 2 bases at J, leaving 14 bases unmatched. This CDR3 is 18 amino acids long. This CDR3 reads CASNRGLADPWAYNEQFF. The CDR3 coding sequence is TGTGCCAGCAACCGTGGACTAGCGGACCCGTGGGCCTACAATGAGCAGTTCTTC.